These 13 T cell receptor beta chains were sequenced from one sample in a study of T cells in Graves' hyperthyroidism and ophthalmopathy. The investigators amplified TCR beta CDR3 regions from RNA transcripts. When the TCR CDR3 underwent first-round RT-PCR, the HTBI primer set was used. TCRdb re-analysed the multiplex PCR reads in MiXCR, keeping a single row per CDR3 protein. Here the sample spans over 350,000 distinct CDR3 sequences, more than 12% being singletons. Material for sequencing was blood. Source of these receptors: a man in his forties or fifties with Graves' ophthalmopathy.

V gene TRBV6-2 or TRBV6-3 combines with J gene TRBJ2-1; D call uncertain. Germline loops: CDR1 MNHEY, CDR2 SVGEGT. Trimming took off 2 bases at V and 7 bases at J, with 15 bases between the two ends. The CDR3 sequence is 15 residues long. The CDR3 region is CASSYLRAASNEQFF. CDR3 DNA sequence: TGTGCCAGCAGTTACCTCCGGGCTGCTTCAAATGAGCAGTTCTTC.

This clonotype appeared many times. This chain joins TRBV12-3 or TRBV12-4 and TRBJ1-2; D possibly corresponds to TRBD1 (5 bases). Between the trimmed V and J ends, which lost 4 bases and 5 bases, there was a span of 20 bases. The CDR3 is 16 amino acids. The CDR3, as DNA: TGTGCCAGCAGTTCACCCCGAGGGCGGGGGATGTATGGCTACACCTTC. It specifies CASSSPRGRGMYGYTF.

This chain links TRBV7-3 with TRBJ2-1; TRBD2 aligns across 9 bases. The V and J ends lost 5 bases and 9 bases, in that order; junction bases with no gene match: 11. The germline gives CDR1 SGHTA, CDR2 FQGTGA. There are 15 residues in the CDR3. CDR3 residues: CASSPTGGRVAEQFF. The CDR3 DNA follows: TGTGCCAGCAGCCCGACCGGCGGGAGGGTTGCTGAGCAGTTCTTC.

V and J are TRBV29-1 and TRBJ1-2; the D gene is possibly TRBD1 (6 bases). The V and J ends lost 6 bases and 6 bases respectively, with 20 bases between them. The CDR3 consists of 14 residues. Germline CDR1 reads SQVTM; CDR2 reads ANQGSEA. The chain's CDR3 is CSVGVTGITNGYTF. CDR3 bases: TGCAGCGTCGGAGTCACAGGGATAACTAATGGCTACACCTTC.

This clonotype has at least ten counts. V and J are TRBV30 and TRBJ1-5; no firm D call. This CDR3 has 12 residues. Per the germline V gene, CDR1 is GTSNPN and CDR2 is SVGIG (reference sequence). Trimming removed 1 base at V and 0 bases at J, with 1 base between. The CDR3 reads CAWSGSNQPQHF. The CDR3 DNA follows: TGTGCCTGGAGTGGTAGCAATCAGCCCCAGCATTTT.

This rearrangement joins TRBV7-9 to TRBJ1-4; TRBD1 matches 7 bases. J gave up 8 bases and V 4 bases, and 7 bases lay outside the gene matches. The CDR3 runs to 14 residues. CDR1 is SEHNR and CDR2 is FQNEAQ in the germline V gene (reference sequence). CDR3 sequence: CASSSRTGLEKLFF. CDR3 nucleotide sequence: TGTGCCAGCAGCTCCCGGACAGGATTGGAAAAACTGTTTTTT.

This clonotype was counted a few times. The rearrangement links TRBV19 to TRBJ2-6, with a possible D match to TRBD2 (6 bases). The CDR3 sequence is 19 residues long. Germline CDR1 and CDR2: LNHDA and SQIVND (reference sequence). V was pared by 0 bases and J by 0 bases, with 15 bases between. The CDR3 sequence is CASSIDLREPYSGANVLTF. CDR3 nucleotide sequence: TGTGCCAGTAGTATAGATCTACGGGAGCCGTACTCTGGGGCCAACGTCCTGACTTTC.

This clonotype was counted a few times. The chain recombines TRBV5-1 with TRBJ2-1; 8 positions match TRBD1. This CDR3 spans 15 amino acids. J was trimmed by 6 bases and V by 3 bases; bases with no gene match: 8. The germline CDR1 and CDR2 sequences are SGHRS and YFSETQ. The CDR3 protein is CASSSQGVVFNEQFF. The CDR3 DNA follows: TGCGCCAGCAGCTCACAGGGGGTAGTCTTCAATGAGCAGTTCTTC. Full variable domain (missing parts from reference TRBV5-1 and TRBJ2-1): KAGVTQTPRYLIKTRGQQVTLSCSPISGHRSVSWYQQTPGQGLQFLFEYFSETQRNKGNFPGRFSGRQFSNSRSEMNVSTLELGDSALYLCASSSQGVVFNEQFFGPGTRLTVL.

This CDR3 is CASSLGRATEAFF. The CDR3 nucleotides are TGTGCCAGCAGCTTAGGCAGGGCCACTGAAGCTTTCTTT. This chain uses TRBV7-9 with TRBJ1-1; tentative D call: TRBD1 (5 bases). From germline, CDR1 is SEHNR and CDR2 FQNEAQ (reference sequence). This CDR3 is built from 13 residues. The V and J ends lost 1 base and 4 bases respectively, with 7 bases between them.

This clonotype came up a few times. The J gene is TRBJ1-1, the V gene TRBV19; perhaps TRBD1 as D (6 bases). Looked up from germline, CDR1 is LNHDA and CDR2 is SQIVND (reference sequence). The CDR3 sequence is 13 residues long. The V and J ends lost 5 bases and 9 bases respectively, with 16 bases between them. The CDR3 nucleotides read TGTGCCAGTAGTTCGGTGGGGGGCTGGAAAGCTTTCTTT. It specifies CASSSVGGWKAFF.

Comments on this clonotype: It may be a read error: a sequence one base away is much more abundant. The chain combines TRBV30 with TRBJ2-1; no reliable D call. The J call could be wrong; TRBJ2-7 is a better fit for the DNA end. The CDR3 length is 15 residues. From germline, CDR1 is GTSNPN and CDR2 SVGIG (reference sequence). The chain's CDR3 is CAWSVLSGRANEQYF. As DNA, the CDR3 is TGTGCCTGGAGTGTACTCTCAGGCCGGGCCAATGAGCAGTACTTC.

Many counts were recorded for this clonotype. The genes are TRBV20-1 and TRBJ2-1; no definite D call. The CDR3 contains 14 residues. Germline CDR1 DFQATT, CDR2 SNEGSKA (reference sequence). V lost 1 base and J 5 bases, leaving 12 bases between the germline ends. The CDR3 DNA sequence: TGCAGTGCTAGAGGAACACACCCGAACAATGAGCAGTTCTTC. Residues: CSARGTHPNNEQFF.

This clonotype was picked up many times. This chain joins TRBV30 and TRBJ2-3, with no clear D. The V gene lost 5 bases and the J gene lost 1 base, with 10 bases spanning the gap. Germline V CDR1 and CDR2: GTSNPN, SVGIG (reference sequence). The CDR3 is 13 amino acids. This CDR3 reads CAWVGGGTDTQYF. The DNA of the CDR3 is TGTGCCTGGGTCGGTGGCGGCACAGATACGCAGTATTTT.